This TCR beta chain came from a study of OX40 agonist ivuxolimab in advanced cancers. The protocol was immunoSEQ multiplex PCR, while the TCRdb copy is restricted to in-frame clones and leaves out a portion. In the table there are roughly 90,000 clones, roughly 91% of which are singletons. This clonotype originated in an adult with an advanced solid tumor such as melanoma, head and neck, liver or kidney cancer. Sequencing used CD4+ or CD8+ T cells sorted from blood, obtained in a trial of the OX40 agonist ivuxolimab.

The CDR3, as DNA: TGTGCCAGCGTATCCTGGGTGAGGAGCTCCTACGAGCAGTACTTC. Protein: CASVSWVRSSYEQYF. The genes are TRBV25-1 and TRBJ2-7; no firm D call. This CDR3 is built from 15 residues. V was pared by 8 bases and J by 0 bases, with 17 bases between. Germline-derived CDR1 and CDR2 are MGHDK and SYGVNS.